This T cell receptor beta chain is from a study of beta chain features in type 1 diabetes. V dropped 0 bases and J dropped 9 bases, with 12 bases sitting between them. This CDR3 spans 13 amino acids. The germline gives CDR1 WSHSY, CDR2 SAAADI. By way of CD45RO/CCR7/CD25/CD127/CD95/CD27, the CD4+ regulatory, stem cell-like memory, central memory and naive cells were sorted. Reverse transcribing all isolated RNA meant expressed TCRB transcripts were sequenced. Profiled with immunoSEQ multiplex PCR; TCRdb holds only in-frame clones, not every one. The sample contains around 200,000 clones, roughly an eighth of which appear only once.

This TCR was sampled from a woman aged 18-29 years in good health. The specimen sequenced was central memory CD4+ T cells from blood. V gene TRBV10-2 combines with J gene TRBJ2-7; tentative D call: TRBD2 (6 bases). CDR3 loop: CASSESRGLGQYF. CDR3 DNA sequence: TGCGCCAGCAGTGAGTCCCGGGGACTCGGGCAGTACTTC.